One sample yielded the 14 T cell receptor beta chains listed below, sequenced in a study of breast tumors, draining lymph nodes, adjacent tissues. TCRdb reprocessed the multiplex PCR reads with MiXCR, giving one entry per CDR3 protein. The sample lists 45,000 to 60,000 distinct CDR3 sequences, 23% occurring once. Sequencing was done on a sample of breast tumor tissue. Receptors originate from a female donor with breast cancer. Some clones in this sample may be carry-over from other donors' samples.

In this sample, this clonotype turned up many times. The chain has TRBV20-1 and TRBJ2-1; tentatively, D is TRBD1 or TRBD2 (7 bases each). The CDR3 contains 15 residues. Per the germline V gene, CDR1 is DFQATT and CDR2 is SNEGSKA (reference sequence). The V end lost 5 bases, the J end lost 10 bases, and 24 bases lay between the germline ends. As DNA, the CDR3 is TGCAGTGCTCCGCCAGGGGGGGCGGGAGTTAAGGAGCAGTTCTTC. Residues: CSAPPGGAGVKEQFF.

The gene calls are TRBV30 and TRBJ1-5; D call uncertain. The CDR3 has 13 residues. Looked up from germline, CDR1 is GTSNPN and CDR2 is SVGIG (reference sequence). V was trimmed by 4 bases and J by 3 bases, leaving 10 bases between them. The CDR3 nucleotides read TGTGCCTGGAACCGGCAGTCCAATCAGCCCCAGCATTTT. It encodes CAWNRQSNQPQHF.

There are many counts of this clonotype. The chain combines TRBV7-7 with TRBJ2-7; the D is unclear. There are 13 residues in the CDR3. Germline CDR1 SSHAT, CDR2 FNYEAQ (reference sequence). V was cut by 5 bases and J by 5 bases, with 13 bases left in between. CDR3 in amino acids: CASSPGLLDEQYF. The CDR3 DNA sequence: TGTGCCAGCAGCCCCGGCCTTTTGGACGAGCAGTACTTC.

Only a few counts were recorded for this clonotype. The V call is TRBV9, the J call TRBJ2-1, with 11 bases fitting TRBD2. Germline loops: CDR1 SGDLS, CDR2 YYNGEE. V shed 4 bases and J 13 bases; nucleotides not matched to a gene: 4. The CDR3 extends over 12 amino acids. As DNA, the CDR3 is TGTGCCAGCAGCCCAACTAGCGGGAGACAGTTCTTC. This sequence encodes CASSPTSGRQFF.

This clonotype appeared many times. The chain has TRBV30 and TRBJ1-5, with unresolved D. Per germline, CDR1 GTSNPN and CDR2 SVGIG (reference sequence). Trimming took 0 bases from V and 3 from J, leaving 6 bases between them. CDR3 length: 13 residues. CDR3 DNA sequence: TGTGCCTGGAGTGTTGGTTACAATCAGCCCCAGCATTTT. Encoded protein: CAWSVGYNQPQHF.

V usage is TRBV7-9 and J usage is TRBJ2-3; D possibly corresponds to TRBD2 (6 bases). Trimming took off 5 bases at V and 0 bases at J, with 9 bases between the two ends. Per germline, CDR1 SEHNR and CDR2 FQNEAQ (reference sequence). CDR3 length equals 14 residues. The chain's CDR3 is CASSIGTSTDTQYF. CDR3 in DNA: TGTGCCAGCAGCATAGGGACTAGCACAGATACGCAGTATTTT.

As regards this clonotype: This may be a read error: a much more frequent sequence differs by one nucleotide. The J gene is TRBJ2-7, the V gene TRBV30; D not resolved. CDR3 size: 11 residues. Germline lookup yields CDR1 GTSNPN and CDR2 SVGIG (reference sequence). The CDR3 DNA is TGTGCCTGGGCAGACTCCCACGAGCAGTACTTC. It codes for CAWADSHEQYF.

This clonotype was recorded at least ten times. V usage is TRBV20-1 and J usage is TRBJ1-2, with D perhaps matching TRBD1 (5 bases). V lost 6 bases and J 4 bases, leaving 21 bases between the germline ends. Germline loops: CDR1 DFQATT, CDR2 SNEGSKA (reference sequence). This CDR3 comprises 15 residues. The chain's CDR3 is CSAHSLDRGGYGYTF. The CDR3 DNA sequence: TGCAGTGCCCACTCCCTGGATAGGGGCGGCTATGGCTACACCTTC.

A remark on this clonotype: One end of the junction varies from germline; a read error may be responsible. The gene calls are TRBV28 and TRBJ2-2; D gene ambiguous. The CDR3 contains 14 residues. Germline V lookup: CDR1 MDHEN, CDR2 SYDVKM. Here the CDR3 DNA reads TGTGCCGGCAGTTTAAGTCAACCCACCGGGGAGCTGTTTTTT. Its protein is CAGSLSQPTGELFF.

At least ten counts were recorded for this clonotype. J is TRBJ2-7 and V is TRBV5-1, with D perhaps matching TRBD1 or TRBD2 (5 bases each). There are 16 residues in the CDR3. CDR1 and CDR2 from the germline V gene are SGHRS and YFSETQ. The V and J ends lost 4 bases and 0 bases respectively, with 17 bases between them. The CDR3 is CASSPFGTQSSYEQYF. Here the CDR3 DNA reads TGCGCCAGCAGCCCTTTCGGGACCCAGAGCTCCTACGAGCAGTACTTC. The full variable domain, its missing parts supplied by reference TRBV5-1 and TRBJ2-7, is KAGVTQTPRYLIKTRGQQVTLSCSPISGHRSVSWYQQTPGQGLQFLFEYFSETQRNKGNFPGRFSGRQFSNSRSEMNVSTLELGDSALYLCASSPFGTQSSYEQYFGPGTRLTVT.

Only a few counts were recorded for this clonotype. The gene calls are TRBV24-1 and TRBJ2-5; a weak D match, TRBD2 (6 bases). There are 12 residues in the CDR3. The germline V gene has CDR1 KGHDR and CDR2 SFDVKD. V lost 9 bases and J 5 bases, leaving 12 bases between the germline ends. The CDR3 DNA reads as TGTGCCACCCGCGGGGCCGGGGAGACCCAGTACTTC. This gives the protein CATRGAGETQYF.

Note on this clonotype: The conserved phenylalanine or tryptophan is not found at the CDR3 terminus, so this likely reflects a read error. The CDR3 DNA follows: TGCAGCGCCACCACCCGGAGAGTTAGGGCCGCTCGGGTCTATGGGGCCAACGTCCTGACTTTA. As protein: CSATTRRVRAARVYGANVLTL. The rearrangement links TRBV29-1 to TRBJ2-6; no clear D. The CDR3 runs 21 residues. Germline V gene data show CDR1 as SQVTM and CDR2 as ANQGSEA. Between the trimmed V and J ends, which lost 7 bases and 3 bases, there was a span of 34 bases.

On this clonotype itself: Possible read error: a much larger clone is one base away. The DNA of the CDR3 is TGTGCCAGCTCGATCACTAGCGGGAGTAGGAACGAGCAGTCCTTC. It translates to CASSITSGSRNEQSF. V is TRBV18 and J is TRBJ2-7; 11 bases agree with TRBD2. CDR1 KGHSH and CDR2 LQKENI come from the germline V gene. CDR3 length: 15 amino acids.

This clonotype was found many times. This chain links TRBV4-1 with TRBJ2-7, with a tentative D call TRBD1 (6 bases). The CDR3 consists of 15 residues. The germline gives CDR1 MGHRA, CDR2 YSYEKL. Trimming shortened V by 1 base and J by 3 bases, and 13 bases separated the two germline ends. CDR3 residues: CASSQGGTGIYEQYF. DNA for the CDR3: TGCGCCAGCAGCCAAGGAGGAACAGGGATCTACGAGCAGTACTTC.